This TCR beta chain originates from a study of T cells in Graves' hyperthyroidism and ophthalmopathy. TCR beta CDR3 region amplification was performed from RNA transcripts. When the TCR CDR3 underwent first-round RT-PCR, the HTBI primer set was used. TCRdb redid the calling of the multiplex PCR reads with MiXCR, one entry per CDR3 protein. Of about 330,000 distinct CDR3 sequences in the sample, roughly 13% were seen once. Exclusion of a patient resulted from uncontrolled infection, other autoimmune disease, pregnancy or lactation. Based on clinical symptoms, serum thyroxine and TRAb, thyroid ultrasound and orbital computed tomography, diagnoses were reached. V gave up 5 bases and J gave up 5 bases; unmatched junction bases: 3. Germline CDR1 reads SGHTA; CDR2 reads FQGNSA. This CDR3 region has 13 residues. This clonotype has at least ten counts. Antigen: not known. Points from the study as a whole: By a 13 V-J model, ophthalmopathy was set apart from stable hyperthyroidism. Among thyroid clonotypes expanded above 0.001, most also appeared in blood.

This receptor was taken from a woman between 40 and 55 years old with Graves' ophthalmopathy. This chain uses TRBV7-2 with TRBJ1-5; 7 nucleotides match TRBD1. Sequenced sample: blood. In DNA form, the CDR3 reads TGTGCCAGCAGCCTCGACAGGGATCAGCCCCAGCATTTT. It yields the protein CASSLDRDQPQHF.